Below are 18 T cell receptor beta chains sequenced from a single sample in a study of blood T cells in healthy people across ages. Primed by a sample-barcoded 5' primer and a J-beta primer mix, a second PCR proceeded for about 6 to 12 cycles. TCRdb used MiXCR to reprocess the 5' RACE reads, holding one entry per CDR3 protein. The profile shows some 1.8 million distinct CDR3 sequences, 30% to 40% of them singletons. Sequencing used blood. The receptors here all came from a human donor in good health.

This rearrangement joins TRBV6-2 or TRBV6-3 to TRBJ2-3, with D perhaps assigned TRBD1 or TRBD2 (5 bases each). Germline V CDR1 and CDR2: MNHEY, SVGEGT. Trimming shortened V by 5 bases and J by 1 base, and 13 bases separated the two germline ends. This CDR3 contains 15 residues. This CDR3 is CASSTGTLCTDTQYF. In DNA, the CDR3 is TGTGCCAGCAGTACCGGGACCCTTTGCACAGATACGCAGTATTTT.

The J gene is TRBJ1-5, the V gene TRBV6-2 or TRBV6-3, with 8 nucleotides matching TRBD1. V shed 11 bases and J 7 bases; nucleotides not matched to a gene: 10. The length of the CDR3 is 13 residues. Germline V gene lookup returns CDR1 MNHEY and CDR2 SVGEGT. The CDR3, as DNA: TGTGCCTGCCGACAGGGGATCGAGCAGCCCCAGCATTTT. Amino acid sequence: CACRQGIEQPQHF.

The sample holds one count of this clonotype. This chain's CDR3 is CSVLEQGKYGYTF. The DNA of the CDR3 is TGCAGCGTGCTAGAACAGGGGAAATATGGCTACACCTTC. The chain is built from TRBV29-1 and TRBJ1-2; 7 bases line up with TRBD1. Looked up from germline, CDR1 is SQVTM and CDR2 is ANQGSEA. With V trimmed by 6 bases and J by 5 bases, 9 bases remained unmatched. The CDR3 loop spans 13 amino acids.

This clonotype came up many times. The chain employs TRBV9 and TRBJ1-1; D gene ambiguous. The CDR3 has 14 amino acids. V dropped 0 bases and J dropped 1 base, with 7 bases sitting between them. Germline V lookup: CDR1 SGDLS, CDR2 YYNGEE. The CDR3 nucleotides are TGTGCCAGCAGCGTAGGCGGCGAGAACACTGAAGCTTTCTTT. This codes for CASSVGGENTEAFF.

This chain links TRBV4-3 with TRBJ2-2; 8 bases fit TRBD1. CDR3 length: 15 amino acids. V lost 5 bases and J lost 6; bases outside the gene matches: 8. The V gene's germline CDR1 is LGHNA and CDR2 YSLEER. Here the CDR3 reads CASSSNRGSAGELFF. The CDR3 DNA is TGCGCCAGCAGCTCGAACAGGGGGAGTGCCGGGGAGCTGTTTTTT.

This clonotype was observed at least ten times. The chain employs TRBV4-2 and TRBJ2-5; D is ambiguous. The V end lost 3 bases, the J end lost 5 bases, and 16 bases lay between the germline ends. The germline V gene encodes CDR1 LGHNA and CDR2 YNFKEQ. This CDR3 is 15 amino acids long. CDR3 nucleotide sequence: TGTGCCAGCAGCCAGTACCTCGCGGCGTCGGAGACCCAGTACTTC. As protein: CASSQYLAASETQYF.

The chain uses TRBV7-2 and TRBJ1-5; TRBD1 matches at 8 bases. Looked up from germline, CDR1 is SGHTA and CDR2 is FQGNSA. The length of the CDR3 is 16 residues. V dropped 2 bases and J dropped 4; count of bases not matched to a gene: 7. CDR3: CASSLSGQGGNQPQHF. CDR3 nucleotide sequence: TGTGCCAGCAGCTTATCCGGACAGGGAGGAAATCAGCCCCAGCATTTT.

V usage is TRBV5-1 and J usage is TRBJ2-1; a weak D match, TRBD2 (6 bases). Germline V gene lookup returns CDR1 SGHRS and CDR2 YFSETQ. V gave up 0 bases and J gave up 7 bases, with 14 bases separating them. The CDR3 spans 15 residues. CDR3 DNA: TGCGCCAGCAGCTTGGGGGGGGTACGAGGGAATGAGCAGTTCTTC. Translated: CASSLGGVRGNEQFF.

This clonotype was seen more than once but under ten times. V is TRBV20-1 and J is TRBJ2-5; 8 nucleotides line up with TRBD2. The V and J ends lost 4 bases and 5 bases, in that order; junction bases with no gene match: 9. The CDR3 is 14 residues long. Germline CDR1 reads DFQATT; CDR2 reads SNEGSKA (reference sequence). For the CDR3, the DNA is TGCAGTGCTAACGGACTAGCAGCCCGGGAGACCCAGTACTTC. This codes for CSANGLAARETQYF.

V is TRBV5-1 and J is TRBJ2-7; 7 bases are shared with TRBD2. The better agreement between TRBJ2-5 and the DNA end casts doubt on the J call. This CDR3 has 16 amino acids. The germline V gene has CDR1 SGHRS and CDR2 YFSETQ. This CDR3 reads CASRSKTGGAQGTQYF. In DNA, the CDR3 is TGCGCCAGCAGGAGTAAGACGGGGGGTGCGCAGGGGACCCAGTACTTC.

J is TRBJ2-5 and V is TRBV19; D remains unclear. The germline V gene has CDR1 LNHDA and CDR2 SQIVND (reference sequence). The CDR3 has 14 amino acids. V lost 3 bases to trimming and J lost 2 bases, with 10 bases between them. The CDR3 spells CASSIPKFQETQYF. CDR3 DNA sequence: TGTGCCAGTAGTATTCCGAAGTTTCAAGAGACCCAGTACTTC.

V gene TRBV3-1 combines with J gene TRBJ2-7, with unresolved D. Gene TRBJ2-1 matches the end of the DNA better, so the J call may be wrong. The CDR3 is 12 residues long. CDR1 is LGHDT and CDR2 is YNNKEL in the germline V gene (reference sequence). This chain's CDR3 is CASSHSSYEQFF. For the CDR3, the DNA is TGTGCCAGCAGCCATAGCTCCTACGAGCAGTTCTTC.

The chain joins TRBV4-3 to TRBJ2-2; 13 bases match TRBD2. This CDR3 contains 18 residues. V dropped 3 bases and J dropped 5; count of bases not matched to a gene: 9. Germline lookup yields CDR1 LGHNA and CDR2 YSLEER. CDR3 residues: CASSQGWPGLAGTGELFF. The CDR3 DNA follows: TGCGCCAGCAGCCAGGGATGGCCGGGACTAGCGGGGACCGGGGAGCTGTTTTTT.

The chain recombines TRBV6-1 with TRBJ2-7, with a possible D match to TRBD1 (5 bases). Trimming removed 8 bases at V and 3 bases at J, with 14 bases between. Per germline, CDR1 MNHNS and CDR2 SASEGT. The CDR3 has 13 amino acids. CDR3 nucleotides: TGTGCCAGCTGCGAAGCAGGGCGCTACGAGCAGTACTTC. It encodes CASCEAGRYEQYF.

In this sample, this clonotype turned up a few times. The chain joins TRBV7-8 to TRBJ2-1; 13 nucleotides align to TRBD2. CDR1 and CDR2 from the germline V gene are SGHVS and FQNEAQ. Losses at the gene ends were 3 bases for V and 9 bases for J; bases not matched to a gene: 11. CDR3 length: 17 residues. The CDR3 region is CASSFPIARLAGGEQFF. The DNA for the CDR3 is TGTGCCAGCAGCTTCCCCATAGCTAGACTAGCGGGGGGTGAGCAGTTCTTC.

This clonotype was seen a handful of times. J is TRBJ2-3 and V is TRBV6-5; TRBD2 might be the D (6 bases). This CDR3 contains 16 residues. V lost 5 bases to trimming and J lost 2 bases, with 17 bases between them. Germline lookup yields CDR1 MNHEY and CDR2 SVGAGI. CDR3 sequence (DNA): TGTGCCAGCAGTCAGGGCTATTGGGGGGACACAGATACGCAGTATTTT. It translates to CASSQGYWGDTDTQYF.

The rearrangement uses TRBV6-6 and TRBJ1-1; TRBD1 might be the D (6 bases). CDR3 length: 13 amino acids. Looked up from germline, CDR1 is MNHNY and CDR2 is SVGAGI (reference sequence). Trimming shortened V by 7 bases and J by 6 bases, and 15 bases separated the two germline ends. The chain's CDR3 is CASIETGQSEAFF. The CDR3 DNA reads as TGTGCCAGCATCGAAACCGGACAGTCTGAAGCTTTCTTT.

This clonotype was observed a handful of times. The chain combines TRBV6-5 with TRBJ2-5; 10 bases fit TRBD2. The CDR3 consists of 13 residues. With V trimmed by 6 bases and J by 7 bases, 5 bases remained unmatched. CDR1 and CDR2 (germline): MNHEY, SVGAGI. As DNA, the CDR3 is TGTGCCAGCAGGGCTAGCGGGGGACGGACCCAGTACTTC. Its translation: CASRASGGRTQYF.